One TCR beta chain is described in this entry. Only in-frame clones appear in the TCRdb table, and some are missing; sequencing was by immunoSEQ multiplex PCR. In the table there are about 50,000 clones, around nine tenths of which are singletons. The data originate from a study of control samples from healthy donors and cancer patients. CDR1 and CDR2 (germline): MGHDK, SYGVNS. The ends lost 3 bases at V and 6 bases at J; junction bases unmatched: 10. CDR3 length: 17 amino acids. The material sequenced was PBMCs. The rearrangement uses TRBV25-1 and TRBJ1-6; TRBD1 matches at 8 bases. The origin of this receptor is a man aged 25-45 years with colorectal cancer. DNA for the CDR3: TGTGCCAGCAGTGACCACGCGGGGACAGGAGTTAATTCACCCCTCCACTTT. As protein: CASSDHAGTGVNSPLHF.